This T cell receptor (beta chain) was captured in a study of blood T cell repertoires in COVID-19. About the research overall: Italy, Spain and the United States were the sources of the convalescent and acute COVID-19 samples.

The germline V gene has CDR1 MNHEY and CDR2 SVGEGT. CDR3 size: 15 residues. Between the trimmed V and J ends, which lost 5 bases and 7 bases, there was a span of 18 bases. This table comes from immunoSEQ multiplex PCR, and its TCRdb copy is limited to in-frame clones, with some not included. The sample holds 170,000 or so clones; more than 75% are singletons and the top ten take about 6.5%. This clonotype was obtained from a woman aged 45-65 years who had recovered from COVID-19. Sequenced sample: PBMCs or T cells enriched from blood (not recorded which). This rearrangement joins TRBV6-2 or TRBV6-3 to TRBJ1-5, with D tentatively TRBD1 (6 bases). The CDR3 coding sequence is TGTGCCAGCAGTGACCCCAGGGGCCAGAAGCAGCCCCAGCATTTT. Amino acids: CASSDPRGQKQPQHF.